This T cell receptor beta chain originates from a study of tumor and adjacent non-tumor tissue in lung cancer. Study-wide points: In normal lung, the top 100 clones were significantly more dominant than in tumor.

The template was RNA from unsorted bulk tissue. A remark on this clonotype: Its antigen is not known. The junction and the germline gene differ at one end; a read error may be behind it.

CDR1 and CDR2 from the germline V gene are MGHRA and YSYEKL. The CDR3 contains 16 residues. The library came from three nested PCR rounds adapted from ARM-PCR protocols. TCRdb used MiXCR to reprocess the multiplex PCR reads, holding one entry per CDR3 protein. The table records 89,000 or so distinct CDR3 sequences, around 57% of them present only once. The chain is built from TRBV4-1 and TRBJ1-5, with a tentative D call TRBD1 (5 bases). This clonotype originated in a man in his 70s with non-small cell lung cancer. The material sequenced was lung tumor tissue. CDR3 nucleotides: TGCGCCAGCATCCAAAGGGGCCAGATAAATGATCAGCCCCAGCATTTT. It translates to CASIQRGQINDQPQHF.